In its sample, the clone carrying this T cell receptor (beta chain) was seen a few times. Its antigen is currently unknown. At one end the junction does not follow the germline gene, possibly because of a read error. The CDR3 has 16 amino acids. Germline CDR1 MRHNA, CDR2 SNTAGT. Through a sample-barcoded 5' primer and a J-beta primer mix, a second PCR was run for roughly 7 to 12 cycles. Every sample gave at least 2.5 million paired-end reads containing CDR3. Each CDR3 protein gets one entry after TCRdb re-called the 5' RACE reads with MiXCR. The sample has around 1,800,000 distinct CDR3 sequences, around 42% seen once. The sample is drawn from a study of blood T cells in healthy people across ages. Study-level results: The recorded TCR beta diversity per million T cells decreased in a roughly linear manner with age. Estimates of diversity drawn from one million T cells were considered underestimates.

The V and J genes are TRBV6-4 and TRBJ2-1; a possible D gene is TRBD1 (5 bases). The sample was blood. The sequence was obtained from a human donor in good health. In DNA form, the CDR3 reads TGTGCCAGCGGTGACGGGTGGGGCTTCCCATACAATGAGCAGTTCTTC. Protein: CASGDGWGFPYNEQFF.